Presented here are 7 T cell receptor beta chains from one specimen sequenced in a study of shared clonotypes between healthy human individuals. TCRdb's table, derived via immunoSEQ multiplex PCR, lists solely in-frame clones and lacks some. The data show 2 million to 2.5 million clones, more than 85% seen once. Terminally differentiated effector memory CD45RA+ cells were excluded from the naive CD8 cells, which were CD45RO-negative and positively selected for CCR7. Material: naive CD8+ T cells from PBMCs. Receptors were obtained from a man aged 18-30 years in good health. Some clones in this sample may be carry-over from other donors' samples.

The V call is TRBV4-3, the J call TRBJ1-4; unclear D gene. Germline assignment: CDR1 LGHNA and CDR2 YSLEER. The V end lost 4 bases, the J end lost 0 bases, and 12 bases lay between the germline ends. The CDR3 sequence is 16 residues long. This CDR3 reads CASSRNREPTNEKLFF. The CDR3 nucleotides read TGCGCCAGCAGCCGGAACCGGGAGCCAACTAATGAAAAACTGTTTTTT.

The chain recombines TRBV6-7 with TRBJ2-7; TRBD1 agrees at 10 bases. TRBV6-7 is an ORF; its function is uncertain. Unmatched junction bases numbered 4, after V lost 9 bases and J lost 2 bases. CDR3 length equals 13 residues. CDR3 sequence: CARRDRGPYEQYF. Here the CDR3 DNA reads TGTGCCAGACGGGACAGGGGACCCTACGAGCAGTACTTC.

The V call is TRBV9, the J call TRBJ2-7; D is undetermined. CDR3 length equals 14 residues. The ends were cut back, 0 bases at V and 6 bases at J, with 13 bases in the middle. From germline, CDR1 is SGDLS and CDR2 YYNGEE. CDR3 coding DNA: TGTGCCAGCAGCGTAGGGCGGATGAGCCTCGAGCAGTACTTC. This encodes CASSVGRMSLEQYF.

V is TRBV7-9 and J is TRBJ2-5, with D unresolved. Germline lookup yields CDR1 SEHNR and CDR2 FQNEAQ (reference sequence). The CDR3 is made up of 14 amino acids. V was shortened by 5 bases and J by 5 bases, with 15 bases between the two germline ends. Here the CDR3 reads CASSLDSPWETQYF. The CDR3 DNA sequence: TGTGCCAGCAGCCTGGATTCCCCATGGGAGACCCAGTACTTC.

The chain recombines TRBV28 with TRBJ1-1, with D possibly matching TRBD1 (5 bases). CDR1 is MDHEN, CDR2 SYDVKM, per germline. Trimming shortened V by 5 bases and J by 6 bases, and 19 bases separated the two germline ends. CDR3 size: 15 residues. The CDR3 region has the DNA TGTGCCAGCAGTCTCCGCGGAGGGGCAATGCCTGAAGCTTTCTTT. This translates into CASSLRGGAMPEAFF. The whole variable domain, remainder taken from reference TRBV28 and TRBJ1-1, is DVKVTQSSRYLVKRTGEKVFLECVQDMDHENMFWYRQDPGLGLRLIYFSYDVKMKEKGDIPEGYSVSREKKERFSLILESASTNQTSMYLCASSLRGGAMPEAFFGQGTRLTVV.

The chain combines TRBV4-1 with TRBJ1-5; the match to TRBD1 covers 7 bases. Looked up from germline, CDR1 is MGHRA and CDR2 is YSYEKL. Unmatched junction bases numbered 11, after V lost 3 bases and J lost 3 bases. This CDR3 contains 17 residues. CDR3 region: CASSHSKTGSPNQPQHF. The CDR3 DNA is TGCGCCAGCAGCCACTCTAAGACAGGGAGCCCCAATCAGCCCCAGCATTTT.

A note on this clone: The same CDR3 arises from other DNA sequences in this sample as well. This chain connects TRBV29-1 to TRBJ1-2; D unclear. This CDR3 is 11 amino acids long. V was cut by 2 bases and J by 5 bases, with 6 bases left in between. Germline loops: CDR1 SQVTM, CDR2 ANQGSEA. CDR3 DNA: TGCAGCGTTGAATCCCCTTATGGCTACACCTTC. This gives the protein CSVESPYGYTF.